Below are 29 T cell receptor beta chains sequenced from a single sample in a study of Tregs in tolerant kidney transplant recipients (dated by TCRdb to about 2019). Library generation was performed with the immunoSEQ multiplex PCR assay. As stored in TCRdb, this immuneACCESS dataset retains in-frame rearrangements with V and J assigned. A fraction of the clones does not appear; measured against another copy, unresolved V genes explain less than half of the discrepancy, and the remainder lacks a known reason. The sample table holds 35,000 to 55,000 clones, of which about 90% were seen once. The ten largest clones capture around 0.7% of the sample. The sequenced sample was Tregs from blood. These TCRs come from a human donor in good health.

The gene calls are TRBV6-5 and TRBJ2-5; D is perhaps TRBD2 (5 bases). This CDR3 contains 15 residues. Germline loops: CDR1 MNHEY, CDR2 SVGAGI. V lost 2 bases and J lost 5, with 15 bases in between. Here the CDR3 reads CASSYAGLRRETQYF. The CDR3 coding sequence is TGTGCCAGCAGTTACGCGGGCCTTAGGAGGGAGACCCAGTACTTC.

CDR3 in DNA: TGTGCCAGCAGCCAGTACTACGAGCAGTACTTC. Amino acid sequence: CASSQYYEQYF. This chain joins TRBV7-2 and TRBJ2-7; D gene ambiguous. Germline V CDR1 and CDR2: SGHTA, FQGNSA. V lost 5 bases and J lost 3, with 5 bases in between. This CDR3 is 11 amino acids long.

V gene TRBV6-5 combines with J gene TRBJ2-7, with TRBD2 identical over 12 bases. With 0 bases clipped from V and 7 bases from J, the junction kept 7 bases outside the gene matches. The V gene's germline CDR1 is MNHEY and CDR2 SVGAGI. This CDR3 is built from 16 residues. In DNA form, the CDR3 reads TGTGCCAGCAGTTACTCGTGGACTAGCGGGGTTCTGGAGCAGTACTTC. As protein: CASSYSWTSGVLEQYF.

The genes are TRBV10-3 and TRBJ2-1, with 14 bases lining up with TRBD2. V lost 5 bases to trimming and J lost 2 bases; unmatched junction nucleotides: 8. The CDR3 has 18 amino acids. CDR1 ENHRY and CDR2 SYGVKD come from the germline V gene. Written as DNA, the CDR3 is TGTGCCATCAGTCCGGGACTAGCGGGAGTCTTAACCTACAATGAGCAGTTCTTC. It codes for CAISPGLAGVLTYNEQFF.

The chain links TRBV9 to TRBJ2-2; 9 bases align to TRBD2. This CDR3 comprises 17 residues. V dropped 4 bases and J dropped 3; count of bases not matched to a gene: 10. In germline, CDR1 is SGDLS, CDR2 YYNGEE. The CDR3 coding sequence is TGTGCCAGCAGCCTCATGGCGGGGGGGCTAGACACCGGGGAGCTGTTTTTT. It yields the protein CASSLMAGGLDTGELFF.

Here the CDR3 reads CAISETGRGSPLHF. The CDR3 DNA sequence: TGTGCCATCAGTGAGACAGGGCGCGGATCACCCCTCCACTTT. The V and J genes are TRBV10-3 and TRBJ1-6; D is possibly TRBD1 (6 bases). CDR3 length equals 14 residues. V dropped 2 bases and J dropped 10 bases, with 12 bases sitting between them. The V gene's germline CDR1 is ENHRY and CDR2 SYGVKD.

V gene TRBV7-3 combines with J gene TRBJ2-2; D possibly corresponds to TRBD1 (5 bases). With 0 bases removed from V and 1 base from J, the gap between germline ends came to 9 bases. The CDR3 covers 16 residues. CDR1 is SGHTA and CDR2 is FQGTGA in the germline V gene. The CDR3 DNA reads TGTGCCAGCAGCTTAACAGGGGCCCGGAACACCGGGGAGCTGTTTTTT. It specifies CASSLTGARNTGELFF.

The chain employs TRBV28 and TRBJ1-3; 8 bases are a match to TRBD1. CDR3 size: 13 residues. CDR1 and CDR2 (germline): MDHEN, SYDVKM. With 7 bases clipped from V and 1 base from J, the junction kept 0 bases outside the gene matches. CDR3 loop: CASNRGSGNTIYF. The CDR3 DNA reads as TGTGCCAGCAACAGGGGGTCTGGAAACACCATATATTTT.

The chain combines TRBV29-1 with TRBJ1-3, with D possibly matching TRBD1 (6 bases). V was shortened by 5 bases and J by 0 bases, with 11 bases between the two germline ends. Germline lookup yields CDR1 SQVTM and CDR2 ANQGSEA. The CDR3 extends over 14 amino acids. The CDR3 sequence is CSVYTGFSGNTIYF. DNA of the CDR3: TGCAGCGTTTATACAGGGTTCTCTGGAAACACCATATATTTT.

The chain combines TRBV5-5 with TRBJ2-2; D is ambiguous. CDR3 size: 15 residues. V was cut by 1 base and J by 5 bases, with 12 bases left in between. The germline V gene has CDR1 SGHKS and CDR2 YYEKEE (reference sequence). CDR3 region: CASSLFTLGTGELFF. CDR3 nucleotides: TGTGCCAGCAGCTTGTTCACCCTGGGGACCGGGGAGCTGTTTTTT.

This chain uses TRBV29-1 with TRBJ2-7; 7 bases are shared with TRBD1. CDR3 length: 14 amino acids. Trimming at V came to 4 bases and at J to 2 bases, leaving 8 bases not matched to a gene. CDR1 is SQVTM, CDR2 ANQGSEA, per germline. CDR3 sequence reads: CSVVRDSVAYEQYF. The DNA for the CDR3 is TGCAGCGTTGTCCGGGACAGTGTGGCCTACGAGCAGTACTTC.

The CDR3 bases are TGTGCCAGCAGACCGGACAGAGACACTGAAGCTTTCTTT. Its translation is CASRPDRDTEAFF. The rearrangement links TRBV4-2 to TRBJ1-1; tentative D call: TRBD1 (6 bases). The CDR3 is 13 amino acids. V was shortened by 6 bases and J by 3 bases, with 11 bases between the two germline ends. Germline CDR1 reads LGHNA; CDR2 reads YNFKEQ.

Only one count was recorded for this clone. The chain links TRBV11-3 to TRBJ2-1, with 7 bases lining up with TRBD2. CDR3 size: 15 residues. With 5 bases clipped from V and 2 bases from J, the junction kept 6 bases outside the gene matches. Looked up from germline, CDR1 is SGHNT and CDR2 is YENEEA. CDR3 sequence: CASSPEGTTYNEQFF. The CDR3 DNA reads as TGTGCCAGCAGCCCTGAAGGGACTACCTACAATGAGCAGTTCTTC. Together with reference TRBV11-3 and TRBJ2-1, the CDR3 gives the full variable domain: EAGVVQSPRYKIIEKKQPVAFWCNPISGHNTLYWYLQNLGQGPELLIRYENEEAVDDSQLPKDRFSAERLKGVDSTLKIQPAELGDSAVYLCASSPEGTTYNEQFFGPGTRLTVL.

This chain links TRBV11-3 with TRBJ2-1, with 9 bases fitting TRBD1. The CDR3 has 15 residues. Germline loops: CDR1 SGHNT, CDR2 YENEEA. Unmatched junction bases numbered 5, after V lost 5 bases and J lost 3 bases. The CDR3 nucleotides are TGTGCCAGCAGCCCGGACAGGGGCCACTACAATGAGCAGTTCTTC. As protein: CASSPDRGHYNEQFF.

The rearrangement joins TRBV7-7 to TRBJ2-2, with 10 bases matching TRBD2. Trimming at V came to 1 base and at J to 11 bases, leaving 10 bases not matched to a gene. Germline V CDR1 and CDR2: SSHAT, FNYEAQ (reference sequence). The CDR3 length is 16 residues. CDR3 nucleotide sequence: TGTGCCAGCAGCTTAGGTCCTAGCGGGAGAGGGGGCGAGCTGTTTTTT. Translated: CASSLGPSGRGGELFF.

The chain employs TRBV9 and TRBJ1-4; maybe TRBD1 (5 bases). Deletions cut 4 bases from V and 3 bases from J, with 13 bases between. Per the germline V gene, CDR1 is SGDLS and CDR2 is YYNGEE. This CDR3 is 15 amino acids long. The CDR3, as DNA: TGTGCCAGCAGCCCTCGGGACGTCTCTAATGAAAAACTGTTTTTT. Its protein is CASSPRDVSNEKLFF.

CDR3 region: CASSLTGALPNEKLFF. As DNA, the CDR3 is TGTGCCAGCAGCTTGACGGGGGCGCTGCCTAATGAAAAACTGTTTTTT. The rearrangement links TRBV13 to TRBJ1-4, with D maybe TRBD1 (6 bases). Germline values: CDR1 PRHDT, CDR2 FYEKMQ (reference sequence). The CDR3 extends over 16 amino acids. The V and J ends lost 3 bases and 3 bases respectively, with 14 bases between them. The full variable domain, in which reference TRBV13 and TRBJ1-4 provide the parts outside the CDR3, is AAGVIQSPRHLIKEKRETATLKCYPIPRHDTVYWYQQGPGQDPQFLISFYEKMQSDKGSIPDRFSAQQFSDYHSELNMSSLELGDSALYFCASSLTGALPNEKLFFGSGTQLSVL.

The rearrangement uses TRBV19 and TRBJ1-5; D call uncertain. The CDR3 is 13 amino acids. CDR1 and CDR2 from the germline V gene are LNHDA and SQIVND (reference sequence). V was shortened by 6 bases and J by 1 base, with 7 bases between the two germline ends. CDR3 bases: TGTGCCAGTAGCAAGATGAGCAATCAGCCCCAGCATTTT. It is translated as CASSKMSNQPQHF.

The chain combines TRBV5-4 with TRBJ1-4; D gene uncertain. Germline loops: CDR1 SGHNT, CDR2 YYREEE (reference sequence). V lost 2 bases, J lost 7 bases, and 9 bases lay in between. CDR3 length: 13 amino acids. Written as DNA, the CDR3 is TGTGCCAGCAGCTTAAAGGGTGCTGAAAAACTGTTTTTT. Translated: CASSLKGAEKLFF.

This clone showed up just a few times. CDR3 sequence (DNA): TGTGCCAGCCGGGGGTGGGACAGCCCCTACAATGAGCAGTTCTTC. This encodes CASRGWDSPYNEQFF. The genes are TRBV6-1 and TRBJ2-1; D is perhaps TRBD1 (7 bases). Germline CDR1 MNHNS, CDR2 SASEGT. This CDR3 has 15 residues. Trimming cost V 8 bases and J 2 bases, with 16 bases left between them.

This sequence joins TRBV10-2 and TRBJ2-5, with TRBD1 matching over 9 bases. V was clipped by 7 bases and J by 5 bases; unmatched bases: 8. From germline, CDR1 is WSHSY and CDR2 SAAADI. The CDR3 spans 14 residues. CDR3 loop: CASKGQGGLETQYF. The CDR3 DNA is TGCGCCAGCAAGGGACAGGGAGGGTTGGAGACCCAGTACTTC.

CDR3 nucleotides: TGTGCCAGCAGCTTGACCCGGACCTTCTATGGCTACACCTTC. It yields the protein CASSLTRTFYGYTF. V and J are TRBV5-5 and TRBJ1-2, with D hard to call. V was cut by 1 base and J by 4 bases, with 11 bases left in between. The CDR3 is 14 residues long. The germline CDR1 and CDR2 sequences are SGHKS and YYEKEE (reference sequence).

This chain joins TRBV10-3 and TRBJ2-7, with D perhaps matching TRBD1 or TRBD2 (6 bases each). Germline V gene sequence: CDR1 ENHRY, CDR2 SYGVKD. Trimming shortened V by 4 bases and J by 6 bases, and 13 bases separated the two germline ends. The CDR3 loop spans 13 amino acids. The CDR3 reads CAISAGATGEQYF. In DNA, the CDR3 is TGTGCCATCAGTGCGGGGGCTACGGGCGAGCAGTACTTC.

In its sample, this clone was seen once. The CDR3 here is CASSYGCGEQFF. The CDR3 DNA is TGTGCCAGCAGTTACGGGTGCGGTGAGCAGTTCTTC. This chain joins TRBV6-6 and TRBJ2-1; unclear D gene. Germline assignment: CDR1 MNHNY and CDR2 SVGAGI (reference sequence). The CDR3 runs 12 residues. V lost 2 bases and J lost 9, with 8 bases in between.

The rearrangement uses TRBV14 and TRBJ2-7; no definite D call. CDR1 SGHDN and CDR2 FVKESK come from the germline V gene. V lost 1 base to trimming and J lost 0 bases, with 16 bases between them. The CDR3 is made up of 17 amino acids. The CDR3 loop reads CASSQALGVTVSYEQYF. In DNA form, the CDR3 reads TGTGCCAGCAGCCAAGCCTTGGGCGTCACCGTCTCCTACGAGCAGTACTTC. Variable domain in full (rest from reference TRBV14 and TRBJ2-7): EAGVTQFPSHSVIEKGQTVTLRCDPISGHDNLYWYRRVMGKEIKFLLHFVKESKQDESGMPNNRFLAERTGGTYSTLKVQPAELEDSGVYFCASSQALGVTVSYEQYFGPGTRLTVT.

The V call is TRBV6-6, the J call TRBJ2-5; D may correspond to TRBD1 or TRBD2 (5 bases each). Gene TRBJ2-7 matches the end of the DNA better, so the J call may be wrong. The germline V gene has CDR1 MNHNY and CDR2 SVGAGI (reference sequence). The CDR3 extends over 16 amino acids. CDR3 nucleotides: TGTGCCAGCAGCCCCAGGCCCGGGACGGTCTCCTACGAGCAGTACTTC. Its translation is CASSPRPGTVSYEQYF.

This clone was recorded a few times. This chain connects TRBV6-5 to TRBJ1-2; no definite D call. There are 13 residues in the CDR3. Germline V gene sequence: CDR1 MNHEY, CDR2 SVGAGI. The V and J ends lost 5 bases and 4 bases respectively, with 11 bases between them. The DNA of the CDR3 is TGTGCCAGCAGTGCCGGAGCCCTCTATGGCTACACCTTC. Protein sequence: CASSAGALYGYTF.

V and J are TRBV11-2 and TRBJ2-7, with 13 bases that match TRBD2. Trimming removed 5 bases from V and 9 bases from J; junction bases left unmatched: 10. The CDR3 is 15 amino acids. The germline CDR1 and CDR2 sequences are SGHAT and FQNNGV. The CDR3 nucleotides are TGTGCCAGCAGCGAGGGACTAGCGGGGAGTTTTGCGCAGTACTTC. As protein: CASSEGLAGSFAQYF.

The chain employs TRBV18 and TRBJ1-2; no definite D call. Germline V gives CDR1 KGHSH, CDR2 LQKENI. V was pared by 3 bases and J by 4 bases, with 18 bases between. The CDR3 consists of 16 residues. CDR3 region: CASSPPLDQLLYGYTF. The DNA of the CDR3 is TGTGCCAGCTCACCGCCTTTAGACCAGCTCCTCTATGGCTACACCTTC.